This T cell receptor beta chain was captured in a study of T cell repertoires in cytomegalovirus infection. Overall study context: Indications of both CMV infection and matching HLA type were provided by public TCR beta signatures. The study, taken as a whole, reports: HLA-C-restricted, CMV-specific TCR beta clonotypes were dominant ex vivo. Adding up the frequency of public TCR beta families identified people who carried CMV plus the relevant HLA.

One entry per CDR3 protein, called by TCRdb with MiXCR from the reads. Of approximately 110,000 distinct CDR3 sequences in the sample, roughly a tenth were seen once. This clonotype was counted ten times or more. Its antigen is still unknown. The trim removed 2 bases at V and 1 base at J, leaving 2 bases unmatched. The CDR3 has 15 amino acids. Germline V gene sequence: CDR1 MNHNS, CDR2 SASEGT. The sequence was collected from a human donor in good health (CMV status not recorded). Some clones in this sample may be carry-over from other donors' samples. Sequencing was performed on PBMCs, sequenced either directly or after in vitro stimulation (not recorded which). The chain joins TRBV6-1 to TRBJ1-1, with 9 bases lining up with TRBD1. The CDR3 DNA is TGTGCCAGCAGTGAACCGGGACAGGGGAACACTGAAGCTTTCTTT. Translation gives CASSEPGQGNTEAFF.